The clone carrying this T cell receptor (beta chain) was recorded many times. Its antigen is not known. The data belong to a study of T cells after posttransplantation cyclophosphamide. Study observations and caveats: Tissue-infiltrating T cells from skin or gut overlapped little with blood T cells. Donor CD8+ memory clones often dominated recipient blood repertoires at later times.

Here immunoSEQ multiplex PCR was the method, and the copy in TCRdb shows in-frame clones only, minus some. The sample has under 25,000 clones, none seen only once; the top ten hold 1.5% to 2%. Cyclophosphamide on days +3 and +4 followed busulfan-fludarabine conditioning and a marrow graft. The V gene lost 4 bases and the J gene lost 5 bases, with 9 bases spanning the gap. CDR3 length equals 13 residues. The germline V gene encodes CDR1 LNHDA and CDR2 SQIVND (reference sequence). The source of this sequence is a male patient aged 18-29 years who received an allogeneic stem cell transplant from a related donor, was CMV-positive, and had no GVHD. Some T cells may be the graft donor's. The chain uses TRBV19 and TRBJ1-5; D ambiguous. This specimen was PBMCs, taken after allogeneic stem cell transplant with posttransplant cyclophosphamide. The DNA for the CDR3 is TGTGCCAGTAGTAGCGGAGTGCATCAGCCCCAGCATTTT. The encoded protein is CASSSGVHQPQHF.